This TCR beta chain is drawn from a study of blood T cell repertoires in COVID-19. Study information: There were acute and convalescent COVID-19 samples, and they came from the United States, Italy and Spain. From T cells, B-cell-depleted T cells, or PBMCs came the material, which was cDNA or gDNA.

V was pared by 4 bases and J by 4 bases, with 7 bases of the junction left unmatched. Germline CDR1 LGHDT, CDR2 YNNKEL (reference sequence). The CDR3 covers 16 residues. Cohorts were assigned according to the clinical history that participants reported. Recovery meant two consecutive negative NP/OP PCR tests, professional clearance, or resolved symptoms. The protocol was immunoSEQ multiplex PCR, while the TCRdb copy is restricted to in-frame clones and leaves out a portion. The data contain around 200,000 clones, over 75% of them singletons. Material: PBMCs or T cells enriched from blood (not recorded which). This TCR derives from a man aged 35-49 years who had recovered from COVID-19. V and J are TRBV3-1 (or the pseudogene TRBV3-2) and TRBJ1-1, with 12 bases matching TRBD1. The CDR3 DNA reads TGTGCCAGCAGCCCGAGGGACAGGGGGCGCGGCACTGAAGCTTTCTTT. Translating gives CASSPRDRGRGTEAFF.